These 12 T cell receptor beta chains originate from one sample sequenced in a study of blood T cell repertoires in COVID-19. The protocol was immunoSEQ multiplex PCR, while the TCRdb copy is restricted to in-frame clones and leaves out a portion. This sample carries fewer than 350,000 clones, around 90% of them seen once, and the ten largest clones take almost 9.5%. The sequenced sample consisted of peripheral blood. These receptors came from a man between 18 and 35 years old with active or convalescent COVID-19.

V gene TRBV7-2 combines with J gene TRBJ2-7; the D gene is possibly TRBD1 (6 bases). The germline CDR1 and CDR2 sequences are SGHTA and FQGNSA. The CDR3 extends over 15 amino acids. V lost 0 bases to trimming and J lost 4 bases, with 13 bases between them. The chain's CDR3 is CASSLALQGSYEQYF. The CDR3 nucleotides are TGTGCCAGCAGCTTAGCGTTGCAGGGGTCATACGAGCAGTACTTC.

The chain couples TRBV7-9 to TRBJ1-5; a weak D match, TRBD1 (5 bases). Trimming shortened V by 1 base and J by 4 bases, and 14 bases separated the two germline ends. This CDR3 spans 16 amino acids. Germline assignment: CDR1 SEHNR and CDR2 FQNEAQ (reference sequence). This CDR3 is CASSLGLGQPNQPQHF. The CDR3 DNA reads TGTGCCAGCAGCTTAGGTCTGGGGCAGCCAAATCAGCCCCAGCATTTT. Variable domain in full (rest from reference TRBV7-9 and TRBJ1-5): DTGVSQNPRHKITKRGQNVTFRCDPISEHNRLYWYRQTLGQGPEFLTYFQNEAQLEKSRLLSDRFSAERPKGSFSTLEIQRTEQGDSAMYLCASSLGLGQPNQPQHFGDGTRLSIL.

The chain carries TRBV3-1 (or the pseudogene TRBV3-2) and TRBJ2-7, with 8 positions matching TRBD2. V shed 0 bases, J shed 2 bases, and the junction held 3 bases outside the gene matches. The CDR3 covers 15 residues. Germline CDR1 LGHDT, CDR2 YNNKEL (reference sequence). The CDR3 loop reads CASSQEWRGAYEQYF. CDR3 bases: TGTGCCAGCAGCCAAGAATGGCGGGGGGCCTACGAGCAGTACTTC.

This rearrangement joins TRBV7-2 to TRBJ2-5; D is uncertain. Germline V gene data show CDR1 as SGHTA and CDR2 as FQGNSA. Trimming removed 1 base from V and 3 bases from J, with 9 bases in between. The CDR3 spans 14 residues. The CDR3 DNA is TGTGCCAGCAGCTTAGTCTATCAAAAAGAGACCCAGTACTTC. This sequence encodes CASSLVYQKETQYF.

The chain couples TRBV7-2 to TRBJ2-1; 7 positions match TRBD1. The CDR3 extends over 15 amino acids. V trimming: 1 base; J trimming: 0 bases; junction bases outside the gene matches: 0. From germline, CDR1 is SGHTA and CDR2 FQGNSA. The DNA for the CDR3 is TGTGCCAGCAGCTTAGACAGGGGCTCCTACAATGAGCAGTTCTTC. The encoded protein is CASSLDRGSYNEQFF.

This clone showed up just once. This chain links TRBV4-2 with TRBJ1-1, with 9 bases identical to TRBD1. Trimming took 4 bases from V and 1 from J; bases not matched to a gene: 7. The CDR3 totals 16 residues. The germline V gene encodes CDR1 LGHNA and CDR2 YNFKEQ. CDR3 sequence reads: CASSRSTGGRNTEAFF. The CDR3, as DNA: TGTGCCAGCAGCCGATCCACAGGGGGCAGGAACACTGAAGCTTTCTTT.

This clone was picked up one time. The DNA for the CDR3 is TGTGCCAGCAGTCGGCAGCGTGAAGAGACCCAGTACTTC. Translated: CASSRQREETQYF. The rearrangement links TRBV27 to TRBJ2-5; D is ambiguous. This CDR3 is built from 13 residues. Germline assignment: CDR1 MNHEY and CDR2 SMNVEV (reference sequence). The ends were cut back, 5 bases at V and 3 bases at J, with 10 bases in the middle.

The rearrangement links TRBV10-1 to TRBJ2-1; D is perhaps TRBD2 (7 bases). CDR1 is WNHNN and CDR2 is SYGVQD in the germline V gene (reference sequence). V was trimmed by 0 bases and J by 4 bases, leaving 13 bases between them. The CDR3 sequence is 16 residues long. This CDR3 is CASSESSRGAYNEQFF. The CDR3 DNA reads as TGCGCCAGCAGTGAGTCGAGTCGGGGGGCGTACAATGAGCAGTTCTTC.

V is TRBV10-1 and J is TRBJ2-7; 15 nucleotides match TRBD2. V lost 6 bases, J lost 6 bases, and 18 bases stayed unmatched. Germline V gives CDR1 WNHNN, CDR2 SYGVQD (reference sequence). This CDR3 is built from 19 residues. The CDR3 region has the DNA TGCGCCAGCAGCCCTACTCGGACTAGCGGGGGGGATCGGCTGGGCGAGCAGTACTTC. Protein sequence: CASSPTRTSGGDRLGEQYF.

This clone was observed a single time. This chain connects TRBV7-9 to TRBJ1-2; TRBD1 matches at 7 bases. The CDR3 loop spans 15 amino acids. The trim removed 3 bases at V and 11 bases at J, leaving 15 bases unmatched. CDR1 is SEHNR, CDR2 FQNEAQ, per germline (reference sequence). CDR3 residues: CASSFSAGGFTGYTF. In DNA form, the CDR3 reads TGTGCCAGCAGCTTTTCCGCAGGGGGATTCACTGGTTACACCTTC.

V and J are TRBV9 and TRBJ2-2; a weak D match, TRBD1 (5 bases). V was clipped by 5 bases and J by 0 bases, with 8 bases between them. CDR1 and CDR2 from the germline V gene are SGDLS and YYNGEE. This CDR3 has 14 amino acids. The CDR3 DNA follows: TGTGCCAGCAGAGGGGTCCCGAACACCGGGGAGCTGTTTTTT. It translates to CASRGVPNTGELFF.

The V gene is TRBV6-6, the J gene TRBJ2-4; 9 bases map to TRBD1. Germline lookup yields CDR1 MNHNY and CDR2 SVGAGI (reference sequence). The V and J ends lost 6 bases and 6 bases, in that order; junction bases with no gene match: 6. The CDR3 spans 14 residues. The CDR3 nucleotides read TGTGCCAGCAGCGGGGGACAGGGTGGAAACATTCAGTACTTC. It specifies CASSGGQGGNIQYF.